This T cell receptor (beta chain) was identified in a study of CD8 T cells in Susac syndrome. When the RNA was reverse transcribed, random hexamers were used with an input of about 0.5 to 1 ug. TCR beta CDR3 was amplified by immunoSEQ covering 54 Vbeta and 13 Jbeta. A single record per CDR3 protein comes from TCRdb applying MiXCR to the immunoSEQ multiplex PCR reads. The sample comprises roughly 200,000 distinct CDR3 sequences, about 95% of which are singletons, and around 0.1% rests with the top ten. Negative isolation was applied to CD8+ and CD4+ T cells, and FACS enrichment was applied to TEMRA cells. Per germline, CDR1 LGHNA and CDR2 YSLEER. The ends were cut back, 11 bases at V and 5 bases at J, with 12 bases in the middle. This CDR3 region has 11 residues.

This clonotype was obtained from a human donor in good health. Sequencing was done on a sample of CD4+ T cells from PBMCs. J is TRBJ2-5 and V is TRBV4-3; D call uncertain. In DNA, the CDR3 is TGCGCCCCAATCGGTCCGGAGACCCAGTACTTC. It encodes CAPIGPETQYF.